The 22 T cell receptor beta chains given below trace back to one sample, sequenced in a study of blood T cells in healthy people across ages. Sample-barcoded 5' priming and a J-beta primer mix drove a second PCR of about 7 to 12 cycles. TCRdb reprocessed the 5' RACE reads with MiXCR, giving one entry per CDR3 protein. The table lists 1.5 million to 2 million distinct CDR3 sequences, over 25% of them singletons. Sequenced: blood. The receptors shown here come from a woman aged 25 to 39 in good health.

The chain has TRBV2 and TRBJ2-3; D unclear. Germline loops: CDR1 SNHLY, CDR2 FYNNEI. Trimming pared 5 bases from V and 0 bases from J, leaving 12 bases between. CDR3 length: 15 residues. This CDR3 is CASSTLGISTDTQYF. CDR3 nucleotides: TGTGCCAGCAGTACCCTTGGGATAAGCACAGATACGCAGTATTTT.

Turning to this clonotype: A read error may account for a junction end that differs from germline. The chain combines TRBV25-1 with TRBJ2-3, with 7 bases aligning to TRBD2. Germline CDR1 reads MGHDK; CDR2 reads SYGVNS. The CDR3 spans 12 residues. CDR3 region: CAGSSGGNTQYF. For the CDR3, the DNA is TGTGCCGGCAGTTCCGGGGGGAATACGCAGTATTTT. Full variable domain (rest looked up from reference TRBV25-1 and TRBJ2-3): EADIYQTPRYLVIGTGKKITLECSQTMGHDKMYWYQQDPGMELHLIHYSYGVNSTEKGDLSSESTVSRIRTEHFPLTLESARPSHTSQYLCAGSSGGNTQYFGPGTRLTVL.

Concerning this clonotype: At one boundary the junction diverges from the germline segment, which might be a read error. The V gene is TRBV12-3 or TRBV12-4, the J gene TRBJ2-7, with 9 bases identical to TRBD1. The CDR3 has 14 residues. CDR3 DNA sequence: TGTACCAGCAGCACCGGGACAGGGAATTCCGAGCAGTACTTC. This encodes CTSSTGTGNSEQYF.

This clonotype was counted a few times. J is TRBJ2-5 and V is TRBV5-1, with D perhaps being TRBD1 or TRBD2 (5 bases each). V was cut by 3 bases and J by 3 bases, with 12 bases left in between. The CDR3 consists of 14 residues. Per germline, CDR1 SGHRS and CDR2 YFSETQ. The CDR3 sequence is CASSSPGPEETQYF. The DNA for the CDR3 is TGCGCCAGCAGCTCGCCGGGACCAGAAGAGACCCAGTACTTC.

This chain links TRBV20-1 with TRBJ2-1; D is undetermined. V was cut by 0 bases and J by 7 bases, with 13 bases left in between. The germline V gene has CDR1 DFQATT and CDR2 SNEGSKA (reference sequence). The CDR3 extends over 14 amino acids. As DNA, the CDR3 is TGCAGTGCTAGAGATCCTTGGCTCGGGAATGAGCAGTTCTTC. It specifies CSARDPWLGNEQFF.

This clonotype was observed many times. This rearrangement joins TRBV29-1 to TRBJ1-2; possible D gene TRBD1, 5 bases. The CDR3 has 15 amino acids. Deletions cut 6 bases from V and 3 bases from J, with 20 bases between. In germline, CDR1 is SQVTM, CDR2 ANQGSEA. The CDR3 protein is CSVTHYRDGYYGYTF. The CDR3 DNA reads TGCAGCGTGACACACTACCGGGACGGCTACTATGGCTACACCTTC.

This clonotype was seen more than once but under ten times. The J gene is TRBJ2-7, the V gene TRBV7-9; weak D call: TRBD1 (6 bases). The CDR3 is 14 amino acids. The ends were cut back, 0 bases at V and 4 bases at J, with 10 bases in the middle. Germline V gene lookup returns CDR1 SEHNR and CDR2 FQNEAQ (reference sequence). The CDR3 loop is CASSLATGQYEQYF. CDR3 in DNA: TGTGCCAGCAGCTTAGCGACAGGCCAATACGAGCAGTACTTC.

Note on this clonotype: One end of the junction does not line up with germline, which may come from a read error. This sequence joins TRBV7-2 and TRBJ2-5; 8 bases are a match to TRBD2. Germline V gives CDR1 SGHTA, CDR2 FQGNSA. The CDR3 totals 16 residues. CDR3 bases: TGTGCCGGCAGCTTAGGATTGAACGGGGGGGCGCAGACCCAGTACTTC. This codes for CAGSLGLNGGAQTQYF. The whole variable domain, remainder taken from reference TRBV7-2 and TRBJ2-5, is GAGVSQSPSNKVTEKGKDVELRCDPISGHTALYWYRQSLGQGLEFLIYFQGNSAPDKSGLPSDRFSAERTGGSVSTLTIQRTQQEDSAVYLCAGSLGLNGGAQTQYFGPGTRLLVL.

This clonotype was picked up a small number of times. The chain links TRBV7-4 to TRBJ2-1; 9 positions agree with TRBD2. The germline CDR1 and CDR2 sequences are SGHVT and SQSDAQ. The V and J ends lost 2 bases and 8 bases, in that order; junction bases with no gene match: 7. The CDR3 is 15 amino acids. CDR3 DNA sequence: TGTGCCAGCAGCTTACTAGCGGGAAAGAAGGATGAGCAGTTCTTC. This codes for CASSLLAGKKDEQFF.

The chain joins TRBV3-1 to TRBJ1-5, with D possibly matching TRBD1 (5 bases). The germline V and J ends were trimmed by 1 base and 4 bases, with 14 bases remaining between them. Germline V gene data show CDR1 as LGHDT and CDR2 as YNNKEL (reference sequence). CDR3 length: 16 residues. The CDR3 DNA follows: TGTGCCAGCAGCCAAGGGAGGGGAGGCGGGAATCAGCCCCAGCATTTT. As protein: CASSQGRGGGNQPQHF.

This clonotype showed up just a few times. The V gene is TRBV5-1, the J gene TRBJ2-3; TRBD2 aligns across 7 bases. The germline CDR1 and CDR2 sequences are SGHRS and YFSETQ. The ends lost 0 bases at V and 2 bases at J; junction bases unmatched: 6. The CDR3 is 16 amino acids. The CDR3 DNA reads as TGCGCCAGCAGCTTGGGGGCTAGCGGATACACAGATACGCAGTATTTT. This translates into CASSLGASGYTDTQYF.

This clonotype was picked up a small number of times. The rearrangement links TRBV5-1 to TRBJ2-1; 9 positions match TRBD2. Germline V gene sequence: CDR1 SGHRS, CDR2 YFSETQ. J gave up 8 bases and V 2 bases, and 5 bases lay outside the gene matches. There are 14 residues in the CDR3. The CDR3 sequence is CASSFVSGSYEQFF. CDR3 DNA: TGCGCCAGCAGCTTCGTTAGCGGGAGCTATGAGCAGTTCTTC.

This clonotype was seen more than once but under ten times. The chain is built from TRBV6-1 and TRBJ1-2; D is ambiguous. The CDR3 runs 14 residues. Per germline, CDR1 MNHNS and CDR2 SASEGT. Between the trimmed V and J ends, which lost 6 bases and 4 bases, there was a span of 15 bases. For the CDR3, the DNA is TGTGCCAGCAGCGTTCCCTCGACGGTCTATGGCTACACCTTC. This translates into CASSVPSTVYGYTF.

The chain employs TRBV29-1 and TRBJ2-3, with a possible D match to TRBD1 (6 bases). V lost 8 bases, J lost 6 bases, and 18 bases lay in between. The CDR3 is 13 amino acids. Germline lookup yields CDR1 SQVTM and CDR2 ANQGSEA. The CDR3 is CSTTRTQGDTQYF. CDR3 sequence (DNA): TGCAGCACCACTAGGACCCAGGGGGATACGCAGTATTTT.

V is TRBV11-2 and J is TRBJ2-1; D is unclear. The CDR3 runs to 18 residues. The V end lost 1 base, the J end lost 3 bases, and 19 bases lay between the germline ends. Per the germline V gene, CDR1 is SGHAT and CDR2 is FQNNGV. The CDR3 region has the DNA TGTGCCAGCAGCTTAGCGTCAATAGCCTCCATGCTCTACAATGAGCAGTTCTTC. Protein product: CASSLASIASMLYNEQFF.

The DNA for the CDR3 is TGCGCCAGCAGCTCCCGCACAGGGAGCGATGAGCAGTTCTTC. Protein product: CASSSRTGSDEQFF. V usage is TRBV5-1 and J usage is TRBJ2-1; D is perhaps TRBD1 (6 bases). Trimming shortened V by 3 bases and J by 8 bases, and 15 bases separated the two germline ends. This CDR3 region has 14 residues. Germline CDR1 SGHRS, CDR2 YFSETQ.

V usage is TRBV20-1 and J usage is TRBJ1-1; D not resolved. There are 14 residues in the CDR3. Germline values: CDR1 DFQATT, CDR2 SNEGSKA (reference sequence). Trimming pared 2 bases from V and 4 bases from J, leaving 14 bases between. CDR3 nucleotides: TGCAGTGCTAGAACTGGAGGCGCCGGCACTGAAGCTTTCTTT. It specifies CSARTGGAGTEAFF.

This clonotype was counted a few times. As DNA, the CDR3 is TGTGCCAGCAACCGGAGACAGGGCCATGGCTACACCTTC. Its protein product is CASNRRQGHGYTF. The rearrangement links TRBV7-2 to TRBJ1-2; 7 positions agree with TRBD1. The V gene end was trimmed by 7 bases and the J gene end by 6 bases; junction bases not matched to a gene: 8. Germline CDR1 reads SGHTA; CDR2 reads FQGNSA. The CDR3 consists of 13 residues.

This clonotype came up many times. The CDR3 sequence: CSVEISDSNQPQHF. CDR3 sequence (DNA): TGCAGCGTTGAGATATCGGATAGCAATCAGCCCCAGCATTTT. The gene calls are TRBV29-1 and TRBJ1-5; D ambiguous. The CDR3 contains 14 residues. With 3 bases removed from V and 0 bases from J, the gap between germline ends came to 9 bases. Germline V CDR1 and CDR2: SQVTM, ANQGSEA.

This clonotype showed up just a few times. V and J are TRBV27 and TRBJ2-5; D is uncertain. The germline V gene encodes CDR1 MNHEY and CDR2 SMNVEV (reference sequence). The CDR3 is 14 residues long. Trimming shortened V by 6 bases and J by 0 bases, and 11 bases separated the two germline ends. The CDR3 sequence is CASRPLGYQETQYF. DNA of the CDR3: TGTGCCAGCAGACCTCTGGGGTACCAAGAGACCCAGTACTTC.

This clonotype has just a few counts. The chain links TRBV10-3 to TRBJ2-3; 10 nucleotides match TRBD2. The CDR3 contains 15 residues. V shed 8 bases, J shed 0 bases, and the junction held 5 bases outside the gene matches. The V gene's germline CDR1 is ENHRY and CDR2 SYGVKD. The CDR3: CAIRSTSGSTDTQYF. In nucleotides, the CDR3 is TGTGCCATCCGTTCGACTAGCGGGAGCACAGATACGCAGTATTTT.

This rearrangement joins TRBV10-2 to TRBJ2-7; TRBD2 is a possible D gene (6 bases). Germline V lookup: CDR1 WSHSY, CDR2 SAAADI. This CDR3 comprises 16 residues. Trimming pared 4 bases from V and 0 bases from J, leaving 16 bases between. CDR3 sequence (DNA): TGCGCCAGCAGTGGCCTGAGTGCGGGGAGCTCCTACGAGCAGTACTTC. Its translation: CASSGLSAGSSYEQYF.